In its sample, the clone carrying this T cell receptor beta chain ranks as medium-sized. These data belong to a study of blood T cell repertoires in COVID-19. On the study more broadly: Samples taken during acute and convalescent COVID-19 were collected in the United States, Italy and Spain.

Authors' analysis steps: Estimates of nucleated cell counts were drawn from the amplification of reference gene primers. The table came from immunoSEQ multiplex PCR; TCRdb's copy has only in-frame clones and leaves some out. Clone size and V and J calls were adopted from that table, with D and trimming inferred from the DNA. This sample has around 49,000 clones, with approximately 80% found just once. Germline V lookup: CDR1 MDHEN, CDR2 SYDVKM. The CDR3 sequence is 14 residues long. The J segment lost 7 bases and the V segment lost 6 bases, leaving 6 bases of the junction unmatched. Sequencing was performed on peripheral blood. The chain is built from TRBV28 and TRBJ2-2, with 9 nucleotides matching TRBD2. The clonotype originates from a woman aged 55-69 years with acute or convalescent COVID-19. The CDR3 coding sequence is TGTGCCAGCAGCCGGACTAGCGCGAACGGGGAGCTGTTTTTT. Its translation is CASSRTSANGELFF.